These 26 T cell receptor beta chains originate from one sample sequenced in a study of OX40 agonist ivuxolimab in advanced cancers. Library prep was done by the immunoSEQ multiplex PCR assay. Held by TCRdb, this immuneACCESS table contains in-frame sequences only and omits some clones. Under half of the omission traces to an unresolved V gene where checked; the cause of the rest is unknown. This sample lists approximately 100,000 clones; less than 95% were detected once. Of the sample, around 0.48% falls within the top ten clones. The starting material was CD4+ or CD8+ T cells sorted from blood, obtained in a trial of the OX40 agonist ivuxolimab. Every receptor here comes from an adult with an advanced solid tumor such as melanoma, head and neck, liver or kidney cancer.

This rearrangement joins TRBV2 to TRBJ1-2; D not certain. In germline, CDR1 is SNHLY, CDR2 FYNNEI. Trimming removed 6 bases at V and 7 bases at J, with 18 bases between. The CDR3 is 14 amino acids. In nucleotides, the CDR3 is TGTGCCAGCAGCAGAGGTAGAGAAAGTAGTGGCTACACCTTC. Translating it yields CASSRGRESSGYTF.

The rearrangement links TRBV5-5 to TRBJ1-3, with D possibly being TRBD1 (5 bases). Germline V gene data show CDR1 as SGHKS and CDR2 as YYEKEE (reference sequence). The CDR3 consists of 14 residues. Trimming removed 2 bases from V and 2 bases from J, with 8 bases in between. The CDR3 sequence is CASSLVGAGNTIYF. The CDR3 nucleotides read TGTGCCAGCAGCTTAGTAGGGGCTGGAAACACCATATATTTT.

Here the CDR3 reads CASSPPQPNTEAFF. The CDR3 DNA sequence: TGTGCCAGCAGTCCCCCCCAACCGAACACTGAAGCTTTCTTT. The V gene is TRBV28, the J gene TRBJ1-1; D is unresolved. This CDR3 has 14 residues. Trimming removed 5 bases at V and 1 base at J, with 11 bases between. Germline CDR1 MDHEN, CDR2 SYDVKM.

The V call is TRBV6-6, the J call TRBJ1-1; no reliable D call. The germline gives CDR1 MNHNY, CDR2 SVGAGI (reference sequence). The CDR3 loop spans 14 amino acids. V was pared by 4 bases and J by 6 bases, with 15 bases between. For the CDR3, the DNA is TGTGCCAGCAGTTCTATCAGCTTGCTTGCTGAAGCTTTCTTT. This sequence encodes CASSSISLLAEAFF.

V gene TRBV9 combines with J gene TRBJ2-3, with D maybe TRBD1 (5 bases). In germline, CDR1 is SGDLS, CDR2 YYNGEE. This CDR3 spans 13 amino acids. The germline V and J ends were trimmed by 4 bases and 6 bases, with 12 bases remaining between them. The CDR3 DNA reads TGTGCCAGCAGCACAGGTATTCTCGATACGCAGTATTTT. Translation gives CASSTGILDTQYF.

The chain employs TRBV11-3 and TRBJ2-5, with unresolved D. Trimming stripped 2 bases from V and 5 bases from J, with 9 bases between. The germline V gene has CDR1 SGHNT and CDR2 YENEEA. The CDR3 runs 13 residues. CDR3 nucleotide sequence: TGTGCCAGCAGCTTACGGGTGGAGGAGACCCAGTACTTC. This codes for CASSLRVEETQYF.

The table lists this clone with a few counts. DNA of the CDR3: TGTGCCAGCAGCTCGACAGGGACAGGGTGGGAGACCCAGTACTTC. Protein product: CASSSTGTGWETQYF. The chain links TRBV7-2 to TRBJ2-5, with TRBD1 matching over 9 bases. This CDR3 spans 15 amino acids. V shed 4 bases, J shed 5 bases, and the junction held 8 bases outside the gene matches. Germline CDR1 and CDR2: SGHTA and FQGNSA.

CDR3 region: CASSRQLSSYEQYF. For the CDR3, the DNA is TGTGCCAGTAGCAGACAGTTAAGCTCCTACGAGCAGTACTTC. The V call is TRBV19, the J call TRBJ2-7; the D gene is possibly TRBD1 (5 bases). With 6 bases removed from V and 0 bases from J, the gap between germline ends came to 12 bases. Germline lookup yields CDR1 LNHDA and CDR2 SQIVND (reference sequence). The CDR3 contains 14 residues.

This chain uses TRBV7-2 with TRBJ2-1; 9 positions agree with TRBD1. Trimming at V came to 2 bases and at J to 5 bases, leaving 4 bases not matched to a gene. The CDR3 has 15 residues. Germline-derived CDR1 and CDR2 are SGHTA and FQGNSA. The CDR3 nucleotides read TGTGCCAGCAGCTTAACCGGGACAGGGAACAATGAGCAGTTCTTC. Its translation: CASSLTGTGNNEQFF.

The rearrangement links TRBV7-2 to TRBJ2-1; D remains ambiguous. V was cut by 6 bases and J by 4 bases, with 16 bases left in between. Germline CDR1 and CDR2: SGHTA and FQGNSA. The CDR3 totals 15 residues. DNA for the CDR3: TGTGCCAGCAGTTTTGCCCAGGCCCGATACAATGAGCAGTTCTTC. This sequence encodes CASSFAQARYNEQFF.

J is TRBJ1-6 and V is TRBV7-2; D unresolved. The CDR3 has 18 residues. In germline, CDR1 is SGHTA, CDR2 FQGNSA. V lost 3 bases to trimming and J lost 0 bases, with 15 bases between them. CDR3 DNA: TGTGCCAGCAGCTTCACCGGGCGGGCCCTCTCCTATAATTCACCCCTCCACTTT. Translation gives CASSFTGRALSYNSPLHF.

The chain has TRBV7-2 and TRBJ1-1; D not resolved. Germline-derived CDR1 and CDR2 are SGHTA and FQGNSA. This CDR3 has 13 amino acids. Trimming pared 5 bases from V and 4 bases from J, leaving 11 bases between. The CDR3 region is CASSRALLTEAFF. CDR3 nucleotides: TGTGCCAGCAGCCGGGCGCTCCTCACTGAAGCTTTCTTT.

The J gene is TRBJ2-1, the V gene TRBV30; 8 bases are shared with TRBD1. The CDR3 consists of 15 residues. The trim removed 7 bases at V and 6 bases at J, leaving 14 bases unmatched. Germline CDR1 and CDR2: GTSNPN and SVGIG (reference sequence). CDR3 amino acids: CASRWADRAPNEQFF. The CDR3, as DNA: TGTGCCTCCCGGTGGGCGGACAGGGCCCCCAATGAGCAGTTCTTC.

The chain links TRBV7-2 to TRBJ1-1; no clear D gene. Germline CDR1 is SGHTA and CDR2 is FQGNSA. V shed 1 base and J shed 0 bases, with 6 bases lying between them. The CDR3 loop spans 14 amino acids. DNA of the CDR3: TGTGCCAGCAGCTTAGAGCCCGTGAACACTGAAGCTTTCTTT. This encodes CASSLEPVNTEAFF.

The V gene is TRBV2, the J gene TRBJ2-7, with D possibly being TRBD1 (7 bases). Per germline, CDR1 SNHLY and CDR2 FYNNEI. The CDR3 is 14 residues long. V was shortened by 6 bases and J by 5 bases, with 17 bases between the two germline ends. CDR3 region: CASRSEGASHEQYF. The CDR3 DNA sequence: TGTGCCAGCAGGTCGGAGGGGGCGAGTCACGAGCAGTACTTC.

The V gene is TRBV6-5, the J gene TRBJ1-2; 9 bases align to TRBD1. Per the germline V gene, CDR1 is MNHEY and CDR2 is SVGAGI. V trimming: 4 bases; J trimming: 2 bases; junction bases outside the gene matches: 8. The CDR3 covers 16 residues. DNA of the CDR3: TGTGCCAGCAGTTCCCTCAACAGGGGGCGGAACTATGGCTACACCTTC. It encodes CASSSLNRGRNYGYTF.

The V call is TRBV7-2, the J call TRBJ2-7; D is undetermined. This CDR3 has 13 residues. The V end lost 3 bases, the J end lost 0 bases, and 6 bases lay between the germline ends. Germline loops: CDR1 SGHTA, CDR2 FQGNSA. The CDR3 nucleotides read TGTGCCAGCAGCTTCGCGCCCTCCTACGAGCAGTACTTC. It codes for CASSFAPSYEQYF.

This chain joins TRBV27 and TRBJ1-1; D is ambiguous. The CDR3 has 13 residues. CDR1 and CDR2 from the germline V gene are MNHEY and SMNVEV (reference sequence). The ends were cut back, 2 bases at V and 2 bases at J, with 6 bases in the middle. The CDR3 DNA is TGTGCCAGCAGTTTAATATACAACACTGAAGCTTTCTTT. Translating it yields CASSLIYNTEAFF.

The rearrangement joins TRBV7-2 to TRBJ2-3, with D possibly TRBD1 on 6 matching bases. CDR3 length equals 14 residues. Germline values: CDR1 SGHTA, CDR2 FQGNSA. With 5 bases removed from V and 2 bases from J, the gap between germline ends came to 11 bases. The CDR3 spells CASSLGQPTDTQYF. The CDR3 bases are TGTGCCAGCAGCCTTGGACAGCCCACAGATACGCAGTATTTT.

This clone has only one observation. CDR3 nucleotide sequence: TGTGCCAGCAGTTTAGAAGGGCGGGGAGAGACCCAGTACTTC. Its protein product is CASSLEGRGETQYF. The V gene is TRBV28, the J gene TRBJ2-5; D perhaps matches TRBD2 (6 bases). The CDR3 has 14 amino acids. Trimming left V 2 bases short and J 4 bases short, with 11 bases between. The V gene's germline CDR1 is MDHEN and CDR2 SYDVKM. Filled out from reference TRBV28 and TRBJ2-5, the complete variable domain reads DVKVTQSSRYLVKRTGEKVFLECVQDMDHENMFWYRQDPGLGLRLIYFSYDVKMKEKGDIPEGYSVSREKKERFSLILESASTNQTSMYLCASSLEGRGETQYFGPGTRLLVL.

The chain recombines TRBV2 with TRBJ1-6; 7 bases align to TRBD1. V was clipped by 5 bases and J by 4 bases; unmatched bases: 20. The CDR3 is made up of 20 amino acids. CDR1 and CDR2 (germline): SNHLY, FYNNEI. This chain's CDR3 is CASSPATGIGISRYNSPLHF. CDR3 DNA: TGTGCCAGCAGTCCGGCGACAGGGATCGGGATATCTCGATATAATTCACCCCTCCACTTT.

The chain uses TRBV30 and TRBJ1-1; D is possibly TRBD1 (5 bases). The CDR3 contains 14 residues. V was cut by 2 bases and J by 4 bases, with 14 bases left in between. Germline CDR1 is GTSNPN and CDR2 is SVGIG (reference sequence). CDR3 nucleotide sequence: TGTGCCTGGAGTCCGGGACCTGGGGGCACTGAAGCTTTCTTT. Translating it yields CAWSPGPGGTEAFF.

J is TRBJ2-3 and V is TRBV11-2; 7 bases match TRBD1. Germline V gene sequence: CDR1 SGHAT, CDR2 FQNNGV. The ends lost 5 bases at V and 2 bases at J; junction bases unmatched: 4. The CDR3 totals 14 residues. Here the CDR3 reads CASSTGQLTDTQYF. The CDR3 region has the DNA TGTGCCAGCAGCACGGGACAGCTCACAGATACGCAGTATTTT.

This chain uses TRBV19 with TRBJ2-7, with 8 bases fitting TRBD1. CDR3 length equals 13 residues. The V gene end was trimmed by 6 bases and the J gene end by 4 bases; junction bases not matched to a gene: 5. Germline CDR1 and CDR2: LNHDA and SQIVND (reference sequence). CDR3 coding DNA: TGTGCCAGTAGCGGACAGGGTGGGTACGAGCAGTACTTC. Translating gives CASSGQGGYEQYF. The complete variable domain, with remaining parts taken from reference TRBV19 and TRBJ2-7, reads DGGITQSPKYLFRKEGQNVTLSCEQNLNHDAMYWYRQDPGQGLRLIYYSQIVNDFQKGDIAEGYSVSREKKESFPLTVTSAQKNPTAFYLCASSGQGGYEQYFGPGTRLTVT.

The DNA of the CDR3 is TGTGCCAGCACCCAGGGGAACACTGAAGCTTTCTTT. Protein product: CASTQGNTEAFF. The chain links TRBV6-1 to TRBJ1-1; perhaps TRBD1 as D (5 bases). V lost 7 bases to trimming and J lost 1 base, with 7 bases between them. CDR3 length: 12 amino acids. Germline CDR1 reads MNHNS; CDR2 reads SASEGT.

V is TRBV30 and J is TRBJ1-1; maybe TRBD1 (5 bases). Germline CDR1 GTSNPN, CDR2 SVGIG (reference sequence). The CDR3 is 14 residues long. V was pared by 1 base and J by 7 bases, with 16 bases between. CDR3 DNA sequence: TGTGCCTGGAGTGCCCTCAAAGACAGATTTGAAGCTTTCTTT. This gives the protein CAWSALKDRFEAFF.